Shown below are 24 T cell receptor beta chains from a single sample sequenced in a study of cytomegalovirus exposure and HLA in healthy donors. The primer mix had 60 Vbeta and 13 Jbeta primers. The repertoire was sequenced with immunoSEQ multiplex PCR; TCRdb's copy has only in-frame clones and lacks some. The table shows over 150,000 clones, with 68% occurring only once. Sequencing input: PBMCs. The receptors shown here come from a man aged 50-60 years in good health and CMV-seronegative.

V and J are TRBV27 and TRBJ2-7; 8 bases are shared with TRBD2. Germline CDR1 and CDR2: MNHEY and SMNVEV (reference sequence). The trim removed 2 bases at V and 2 bases at J, leaving 8 bases unmatched. The CDR3 loop spans 16 amino acids. The CDR3 reads CASSLRERGRPYEQYF. The CDR3 bases are TGTGCCAGCAGTTTACGGGAGCGGGGGCGACCCTACGAGCAGTACTTC.

The chain combines TRBV28 with TRBJ2-2, with D possibly being TRBD2 (6 bases). CDR1 is MDHEN and CDR2 is SYDVKM in the germline V gene. This CDR3 region has 16 residues. V was trimmed by 3 bases and J by 3 bases, leaving 14 bases between them. The CDR3 protein is CASSLAGQGDTGELFF. DNA for the CDR3: TGTGCCAGCAGTTTGGCGGGGCAAGGGGACACCGGGGAGCTGTTTTTT.

This clone was seen more than once but under ten times. The chain combines TRBV29-1 with TRBJ1-1; TRBD1 matches 8 bases. V gave up 7 bases and J gave up 4 bases; unmatched junction bases: 5. The CDR3 is 12 amino acids. Germline V gene lookup returns CDR1 SQVTM and CDR2 ANQGSEA. The DNA for the CDR3 is TGCAGCGGTCAGGGGGCTGTCACTGAAGCTTTCTTT. This codes for CSGQGAVTEAFF. The variable domain in full, completed from reference TRBV29-1 and TRBJ1-1, reads SAVISQKPSRDICQRGTSLTIQCQVDSQVTMMFWYRQQPGQSLTLIATANQGSEATYESGFVIDKFPISRPNLTFSTLTVSNMSPEDSSIYLCSGQGAVTEAFFGQGTRLTVV.

V gene TRBV4-2 combines with J gene TRBJ1-4, with a weak D call TRBD1 (5 bases). Germline V gene data show CDR1 as LGHNA and CDR2 as YNFKEQ. CDR3 length equals 14 residues. V was clipped by 8 bases and J by 6 bases, with 16 bases between them. CDR3 region: CASRNAGFDEKLFF. For the CDR3, the DNA is TGTGCCAGCCGGAACGCAGGGTTTGATGAAAAACTGTTTTTT.

The chain links TRBV5-1 to TRBJ1-6; 10 nucleotides line up with TRBD1. V trimming: 3 bases; J trimming: 9 bases; junction bases outside the gene matches: 9. This CDR3 contains 16 residues. Per the germline V gene, CDR1 is SGHRS and CDR2 is YFSETQ. CDR3 DNA sequence: TGCGCCAGCAGCTCGAATCCGACAGGGGGCAGTTCACCCCTCCACTTT. Residues: CASSSNPTGGSSPLHF. The whole variable domain, remainder taken from reference TRBV5-1 and TRBJ1-6, is KAGVTQTPRYLIKTRGQQVTLSCSPISGHRSVSWYQQTPGQGLQFLFEYFSETQRNKGNFPGRFSGRQFSNSRSEMNVSTLELGDSALYLCASSSNPTGGSSPLHFGNGTRLTVT.

In its sample, this clone was seen a few times. The V call is TRBV5-1, the J call TRBJ2-2; 11 bases match TRBD2. Trimming at V came to 4 bases and at J to 0 bases, leaving 14 bases not matched to a gene. This CDR3 has 20 residues. The V gene's germline CDR1 is SGHRS and CDR2 YFSETQ. CDR3 in amino acids: CASSGASGGTITSNTGELFF. CDR3 sequence (DNA): TGCGCCAGCAGCGGAGCTAGCGGGGGGACGATTACTTCGAACACCGGGGAGCTGTTTTTT.

This clone has just a few counts. V is TRBV10-1 and J is TRBJ2-3; TRBD2 agrees at 12 bases. The V segment lost 4 bases and the J segment 4 bases; nucleotides outside the gene matches: 0. The length of the CDR3 is 14 residues. Germline lookup yields CDR1 WNHNN and CDR2 SYGVQD (reference sequence). CDR3 in DNA: TGCGCCAGCAGTGCTAGCGGGGGGGCAGATACGCAGTATTTT. Protein sequence: CASSASGGADTQYF.

J is TRBJ1-1 and V is TRBV5-4; TRBD1 agrees at 8 bases. CDR1 is SGHNT and CDR2 is YYREEE in the germline V gene (reference sequence). CDR3 length: 14 amino acids. V lost 1 base to trimming and J lost 4 bases; unmatched junction nucleotides: 3. As DNA, the CDR3 is TGTGCCAGCAGCTTGACAGGGGGGCGCACTGAAGCTTTCTTT. It translates to CASSLTGGRTEAFF.

This clone was detected only a few times. J is TRBJ1-1 and V is TRBV7-2; D unclear. Germline V lookup: CDR1 SGHTA, CDR2 FQGNSA. The V end lost 7 bases, the J end lost 6 bases, and 15 bases lay between the germline ends. The CDR3 runs 13 residues. The CDR3 loop is CASTLFREAEAFF. The DNA of the CDR3 is TGTGCCAGCACACTCTTTAGGGAGGCTGAAGCTTTCTTT. The full variable domain, with the rest looked up from reference TRBV7-2 and TRBJ1-1, is GAGVSQSPSNKVTEKGKDVELRCDPISGHTALYWYRQSLGQGLEFLIYFQGNSAPDKSGLPSDRFSAERTGGSVSTLTIQRTQQEDSAVYLCASTLFREAEAFFGQGTRLTVV.

V gene TRBV7-2 combines with J gene TRBJ2-3, with TRBD2 identical over 10 bases. The CDR3 is 16 amino acids. Germline-derived CDR1 and CDR2 are SGHTA and FQGNSA. V lost 5 bases and J lost 2; bases outside the gene matches: 7. In DNA form, the CDR3 reads TGTGCCAGCAGCCGGGTTAGCGGGGGGTACACAGATACGCAGTATTTT. Residues: CASSRVSGGYTDTQYF.

This clone was detected only a few times. This chain uses TRBV10-3 with TRBJ1-1; no firm D call. Trimming removed 0 bases at V and 4 bases at J, with 12 bases between. The CDR3 spans 15 residues. CDR1 ENHRY and CDR2 SYGVKD come from the germline V gene. The CDR3 bases are TGTGCCATCAGTGAGTCCGGAGCTGTGAGCACTGAAGCTTTCTTT. Its protein product is CAISESGAVSTEAFF.

The chain combines TRBV6-6 with TRBJ2-5, with D possibly TRBD2 on 7 matching bases. V gave up 1 base and J gave up 3 bases, with 15 bases separating them. Germline-derived CDR1 and CDR2 are MNHNY and SVGAGI (reference sequence). This CDR3 is 16 amino acids long. In DNA form, the CDR3 reads TGTGCCAGCAGTTACTGGGGGGGCTCGGGGGAAGAGACCCAGTACTTC. Translated: CASSYWGGSGEETQYF.

The V call is TRBV7-9, the J call TRBJ1-2; 12 bases line up with TRBD1. V lost 7 bases to trimming and J lost 6 bases; unmatched junction nucleotides: 9. CDR3 length: 15 residues. From germline, CDR1 is SEHNR and CDR2 FQNEAQ (reference sequence). The CDR3 DNA reads TGTGCCAGCAACCAAGGGGACAGGGGGCTTCATGGCTACACCTTC. Protein product: CASNQGDRGLHGYTF.

The chain recombines TRBV5-1 with TRBJ1-1; TRBD1 agrees at 8 bases. Germline trimming cut 7 bases from V and 4 bases from J; bases unmatched to any gene: 9. CDR3 length: 14 amino acids. Germline assignment: CDR1 SGHRS and CDR2 YFSETQ. This CDR3 is CASGTGGGGTEAFF. The CDR3 nucleotides read TGCGCCAGCGGAACAGGGGGAGGTGGCACTGAAGCTTTCTTT.

The chain is built from TRBV27 and TRBJ2-5; possibly TRBD2 for D (5 bases). Trimming left V 7 bases short and J 2 bases short, with 14 bases between. The CDR3 has 14 residues. Germline CDR1 and CDR2: MNHEY and SMNVEV (reference sequence). CDR3 loop: CASTRGGGQETQYF. The CDR3, as DNA: TGTGCCAGCACTAGAGGAGGCGGTCAAGAGACCCAGTACTTC.

The chain links TRBV6-1 to TRBJ2-7, with 10 nucleotides matching TRBD1. Germline V lookup: CDR1 MNHNS, CDR2 SASEGT. The trim removed 4 bases at V and 4 bases at J, leaving 4 bases unmatched. The CDR3 extends over 14 amino acids. The DNA of the CDR3 is TGTGCCAGCAGTGCCGACAGGGGGCCGTACGAGCAGTACTTC. Amino acid sequence: CASSADRGPYEQYF.

The V and J genes are TRBV21-1 and TRBJ2-3; TRBD2 is the table's D call, not checked against the DNA. TRBV21-1 is a pseudogene segment. CDR3 length: 16 amino acids. The CDR3 DNA sequence: TGTGCCAGCAGCATGCTAGCGGGGGGCCCGGGAGATACGCAGTATTTT. It specifies CASSMLAGGPGDTQYF.

V and J are TRBV2 and TRBJ1-1; D perhaps matches TRBD1 (5 bases). Germline CDR1 and CDR2: SNHLY and FYNNEI. The germline V and J ends were trimmed by 4 bases and 4 bases, with 22 bases remaining between them. The CDR3 runs to 17 residues. For the CDR3, the DNA is TGTGCCAGCAGTGGGACTTCGGGACGGAGGAGGGGCACTGAAGCTTTCTTT. Its protein is CASSGTSGRRRGTEAFF.

This clone was counted at least ten times. The V gene is TRBV4-1, the J gene TRBJ1-2; D not certain. The CDR3 is 15 amino acids. V dropped 1 base and J dropped 7 bases, with 16 bases sitting between them. The V gene's germline CDR1 is MGHRA and CDR2 YSYEKL. The CDR3 nucleotides read TGCGCCAGCAGCCAAGCGCAGACTTCTATGGGTGGCTACACCTTC. Amino acids: CASSQAQTSMGGYTF.

With respect to this clone: The junction shows a germline mismatch at one end, possibly a read error. The chain uses TRBV15 and TRBJ2-3; D not resolved. Germline V CDR1 and CDR2: LNHNV, YYDKDF (reference sequence). CDR3 length equals 12 residues. Here the CDR3 reads CATSGDSDTQYF. CDR3 bases: TGTGCCACCAGCGGAGACTCAGATACGCAGTATTTT. The variable domain in full, with the rest retrieved from reference TRBV15 and TRBJ2-3, is DAMVIQNPRYQVTQFGKPVTLSCSQTLNHNVMYWYQQKSSQAPKLLFHYYDKDFNNEADTPDNFQSRRPNTSFCFLDIRSPGLGDTAMYLCATSGDSDTQYFGPGTRLTVL.

This chain uses TRBV5-1 with TRBJ2-6, with 7 nucleotides matching TRBD1. Germline lookup yields CDR1 SGHRS and CDR2 YFSETQ. The CDR3 covers 18 residues. Trimming at V came to 0 bases and at J to 0 bases, leaving 6 bases not matched to a gene. The CDR3 coding sequence is TGCGCCAGCAGCTTGGCCAGGGACAGTCCCTCTGGGGCCAACGTCCTGACTTTC. Protein product: CASSLARDSPSGANVLTF. Variable domain in full (rest from reference TRBV5-1 and TRBJ2-6): KAGVTQTPRYLIKTRGQQVTLSCSPISGHRSVSWYQQTPGQGLQFLFEYFSETQRNKGNFPGRFSGRQFSNSRSEMNVSTLELGDSALYLCASSLARDSPSGANVLTFGAGSRLTVL.

The gene calls are TRBV6-6 and TRBJ1-1, with D perhaps TRBD1 (5 bases). With 0 bases removed from V and 4 bases from J, the gap between germline ends came to 12 bases. The germline V gene has CDR1 MNHNY and CDR2 SVGAGI (reference sequence). The CDR3 runs 15 residues. The CDR3 DNA follows: TGTGCCAGCAGTTACTCGGGGGAGCGGGGCACTGAAGCTTTCTTT. This codes for CASSYSGERGTEAFF.

This clone was picked up a small number of times. The chain employs TRBV5-1 and TRBJ2-5; 9 positions agree with TRBD2. The CDR3 covers 15 residues. Germline CDR1 is SGHRS and CDR2 is YFSETQ. With 1 base clipped from V and 1 base from J, the junction kept 2 bases outside the gene matches. CDR3 sequence reads: CASSLIAGVQETQYF. The CDR3 region has the DNA TGCGCCAGCAGCTTGATAGCGGGGGTCCAAGAGACCCAGTACTTC.

Points on this clone: Other DNA sequences of this sample code for an identical CDR3. V is TRBV12-5 and J is TRBJ1-1, with 9 bases aligning to TRBD1. Germline CDR1 and CDR2: LGHNT and FRNRAP. V lost 6 bases to trimming and J lost 5 bases; unmatched junction nucleotides: 7. The CDR3 has 14 residues. The CDR3 loop reads CASGLQGARTEAFF. In nucleotides, the CDR3 is TGTGCTAGTGGCTTACAGGGGGCGCGAACTGAAGCTTTCTTT.